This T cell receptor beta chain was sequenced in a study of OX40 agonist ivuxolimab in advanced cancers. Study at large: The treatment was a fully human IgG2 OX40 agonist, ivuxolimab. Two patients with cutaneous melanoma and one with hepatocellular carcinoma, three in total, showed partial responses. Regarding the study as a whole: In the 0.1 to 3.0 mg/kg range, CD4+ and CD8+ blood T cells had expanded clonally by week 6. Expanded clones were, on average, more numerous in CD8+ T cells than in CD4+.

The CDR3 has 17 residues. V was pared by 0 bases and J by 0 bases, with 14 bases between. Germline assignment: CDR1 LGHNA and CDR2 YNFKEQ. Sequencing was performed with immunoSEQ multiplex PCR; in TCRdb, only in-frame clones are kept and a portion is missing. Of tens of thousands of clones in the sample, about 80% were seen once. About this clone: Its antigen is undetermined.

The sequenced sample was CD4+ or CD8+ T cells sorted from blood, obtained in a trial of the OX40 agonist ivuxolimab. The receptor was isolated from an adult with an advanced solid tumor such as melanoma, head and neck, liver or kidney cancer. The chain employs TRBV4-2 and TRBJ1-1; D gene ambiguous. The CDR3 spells CASSQDPGGAMNTEAFF. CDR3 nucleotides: TGTGCCAGCAGCCAAGACCCGGGCGGCGCCATGAACACTGAAGCTTTCTTT.